Sequencing of this T cell receptor beta chain was carried out in a study of OX40 agonist ivuxolimab in advanced cancers. At the level of the study: Patients took ivuxolimab, an agonistic anti-OX40 (CD134) antibody.

Measured with immunoSEQ multiplex PCR; TCRdb has only the in-frame clones, and not every one. This sample has some 65,000 clones, with 75% to 90% found just once. In this sample, this clone turned up once. Trimming stripped 4 bases from V and 4 bases from J, with 17 bases between. Germline V CDR1 and CDR2: SGHDT, YYEEEE. This CDR3 has 15 amino acids. The TCR was taken from an adult with an advanced solid tumor such as melanoma, head and neck, liver or kidney cancer. The V gene is TRBV5-6, the J gene TRBJ2-5; the D call may be TRBD1 or TRBD2 (6 bases each). The sequencing used CD4+ or CD8+ T cells sorted from blood, collected in a trial of the OX40 agonist ivuxolimab. The CDR3 reads CASSPGGRGPETQYF. DNA of the CDR3: TGTGCCAGCAGCCCCGGGGGCCGAGGACCAGAGACCCAGTACTTC.